This entry concerns a single T cell receptor beta chain. No antigen is known for it. There are 13 residues in the CDR3. The J segment lost 3 bases and the V segment lost 2 bases, leaving 0 bases of the junction unmatched. CDR1 and CDR2 from the germline V gene are SGHTA and FQGNSA. The data were obtained in a study of Ad26.COV2.S vaccination and SARS-CoV-2 variants. The repertoire was sequenced with immunoSEQ multiplex PCR; TCRdb's copy has only in-frame clones and lacks some. Of roughly 700,000 clones in the sample, roughly 90% were seen once. Described treatment: some 19 received Ad26.COV2.S at low or high dose, single or two shots; roughly five received placebo; per-sample allocation not given. Day 63 following the first vaccine or placebo injection was when the samples were taken. General observations from the study: Participants in the vaccine arm had higher spike-specific TCR breadth; placebo recipients had lower.

The clonotype originates from a person between 18 and 60 years old who received the Ad26.COV2.S COVID-19 vaccine or a placebo. Material: peripheral blood, obtained in a trial of Ad26.COV2.S vaccine versus placebo. The genes are TRBV7-2 and TRBJ2-5, with TRBD1 matching 7 bases. The CDR3 nucleotides are TGTGCCAGCAGCTTACAGGGGGAAGAGACCCAGTACTTC. It encodes CASSLQGEETQYF.